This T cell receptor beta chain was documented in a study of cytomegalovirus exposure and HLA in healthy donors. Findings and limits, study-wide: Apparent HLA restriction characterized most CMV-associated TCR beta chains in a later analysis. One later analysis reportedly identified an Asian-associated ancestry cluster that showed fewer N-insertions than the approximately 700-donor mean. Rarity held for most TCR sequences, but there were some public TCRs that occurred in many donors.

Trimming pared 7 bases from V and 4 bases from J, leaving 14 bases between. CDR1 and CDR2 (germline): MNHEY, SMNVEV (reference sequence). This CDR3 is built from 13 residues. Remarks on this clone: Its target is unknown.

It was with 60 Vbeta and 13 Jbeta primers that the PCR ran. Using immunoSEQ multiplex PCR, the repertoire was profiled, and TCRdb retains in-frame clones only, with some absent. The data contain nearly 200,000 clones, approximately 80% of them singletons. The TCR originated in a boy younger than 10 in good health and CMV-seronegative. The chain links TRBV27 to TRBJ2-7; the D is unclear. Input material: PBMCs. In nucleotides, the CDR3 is TGTGCCAGCAAGCTAGAGACGGCATACGAGCAGTACTTC. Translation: CASKLETAYEQYF.